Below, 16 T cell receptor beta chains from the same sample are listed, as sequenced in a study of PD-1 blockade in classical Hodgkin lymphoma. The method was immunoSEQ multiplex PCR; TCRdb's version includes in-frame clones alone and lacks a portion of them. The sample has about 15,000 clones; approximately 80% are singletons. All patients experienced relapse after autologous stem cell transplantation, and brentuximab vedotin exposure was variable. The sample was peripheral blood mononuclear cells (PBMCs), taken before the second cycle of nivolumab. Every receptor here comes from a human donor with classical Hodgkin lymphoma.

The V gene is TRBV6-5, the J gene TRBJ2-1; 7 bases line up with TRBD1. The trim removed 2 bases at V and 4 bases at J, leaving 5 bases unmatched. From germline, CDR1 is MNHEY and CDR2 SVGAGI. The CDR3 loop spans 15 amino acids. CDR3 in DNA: TGTGCCAGCAGTTACGACAGGGATATTTACAATGAGCAGTTCTTC. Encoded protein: CASSYDRDIYNEQFF.

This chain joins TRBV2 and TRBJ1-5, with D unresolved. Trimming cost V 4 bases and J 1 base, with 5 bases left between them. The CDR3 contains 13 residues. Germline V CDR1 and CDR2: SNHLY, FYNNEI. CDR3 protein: CASSAESNQPQHF. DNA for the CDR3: TGTGCCAGCAGTGCGGAAAGCAATCAGCCCCAGCATTTT.

CDR3 coding DNA: TGTGCCAGCAGCTTGGGGGCTAGCGGGGGCAACAATGAGCAGTTCTTC. This codes for CASSLGASGGNNEQFF. J is TRBJ2-1 and V is TRBV5-4, with 10 positions matching TRBD2. V dropped 0 bases and J dropped 5; count of bases not matched to a gene: 5. Germline V CDR1 and CDR2: SGHNT, YYREEE (reference sequence). The CDR3 loop spans 16 amino acids.

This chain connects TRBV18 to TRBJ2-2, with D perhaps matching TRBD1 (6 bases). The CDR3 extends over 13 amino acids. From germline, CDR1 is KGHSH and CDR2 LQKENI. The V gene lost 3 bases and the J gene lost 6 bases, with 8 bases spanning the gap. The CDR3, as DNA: TGTGCCAGCTCACCCACAGGGTCCGGGGAGCTGTTTTTT. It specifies CASSPTGSGELFF.

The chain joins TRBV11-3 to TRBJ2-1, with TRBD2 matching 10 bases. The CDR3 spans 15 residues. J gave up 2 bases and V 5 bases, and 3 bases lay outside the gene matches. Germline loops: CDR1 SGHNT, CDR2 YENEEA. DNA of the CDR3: TGTGCCAGCAGCCCAACTAGCGGGGCCTACAATGAGCAGTTCTTC. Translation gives CASSPTSGAYNEQFF.

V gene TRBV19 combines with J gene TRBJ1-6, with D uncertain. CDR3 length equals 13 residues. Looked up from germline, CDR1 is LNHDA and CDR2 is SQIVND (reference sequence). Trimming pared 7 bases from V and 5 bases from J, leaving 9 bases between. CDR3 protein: CASTAYDNSPLHF. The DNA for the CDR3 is TGTGCCAGTACCGCATACGATAATTCACCCCTCCACTTT.

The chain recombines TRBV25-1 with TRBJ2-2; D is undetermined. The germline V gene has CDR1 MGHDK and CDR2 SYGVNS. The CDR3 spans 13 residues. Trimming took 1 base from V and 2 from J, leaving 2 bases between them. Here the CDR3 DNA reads TGTGCCAGCAGTGAATCCAACACCGGGGAGCTGTTTTTT. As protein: CASSESNTGELFF.

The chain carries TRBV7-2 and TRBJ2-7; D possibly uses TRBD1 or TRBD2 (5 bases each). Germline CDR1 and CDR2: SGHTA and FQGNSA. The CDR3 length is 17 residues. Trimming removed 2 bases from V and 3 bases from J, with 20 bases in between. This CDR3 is CASSLFVLGDLVYEQYF. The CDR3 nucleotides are TGTGCCAGCAGCTTATTCGTCTTGGGGGACCTAGTCTACGAGCAGTACTTC. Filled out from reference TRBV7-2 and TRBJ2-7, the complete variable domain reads GAGVSQSPSNKVTEKGKDVELRCDPISGHTALYWYRQSLGQGLEFLIYFQGNSAPDKSGLPSDRFSAERTGGSVSTLTIQRTQQEDSAVYLCASSLFVLGDLVYEQYFGPGTRLTVT.

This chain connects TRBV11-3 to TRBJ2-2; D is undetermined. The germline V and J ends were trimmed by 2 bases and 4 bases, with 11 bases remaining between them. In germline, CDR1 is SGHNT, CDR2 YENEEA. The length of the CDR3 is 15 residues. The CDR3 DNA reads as TGTGCCAGCAGCTTAAGTGGTCAGACCACCGGGGAGCTGTTTTTT. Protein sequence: CASSLSGQTTGELFF.

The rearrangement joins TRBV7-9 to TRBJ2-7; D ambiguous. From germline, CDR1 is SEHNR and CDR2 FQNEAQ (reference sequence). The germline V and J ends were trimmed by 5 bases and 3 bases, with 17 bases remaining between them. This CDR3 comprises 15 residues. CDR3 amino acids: CASSPSTSPLYEQYF. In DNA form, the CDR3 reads TGTGCCAGCAGCCCCAGTACCTCTCCTCTCTACGAGCAGTACTTC.

CDR3 region: CASSLTRFTDTQYF. The CDR3 DNA reads TGCGCCAGCAGCCTGACACGGTTCACAGATACGCAGTATTTT. This chain uses TRBV5-1 with TRBJ2-3, with D hard to call. Trimming pared 4 bases from V and 2 bases from J, leaving 11 bases between. The CDR3 covers 14 residues. Germline CDR1 SGHRS, CDR2 YFSETQ.

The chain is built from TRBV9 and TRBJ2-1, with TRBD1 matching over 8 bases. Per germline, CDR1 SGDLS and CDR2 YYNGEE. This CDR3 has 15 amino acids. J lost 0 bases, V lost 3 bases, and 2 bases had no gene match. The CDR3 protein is CASSAGQGSYNEQFF. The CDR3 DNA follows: TGTGCCAGCAGCGCCGGACAGGGCTCCTACAATGAGCAGTTCTTC.

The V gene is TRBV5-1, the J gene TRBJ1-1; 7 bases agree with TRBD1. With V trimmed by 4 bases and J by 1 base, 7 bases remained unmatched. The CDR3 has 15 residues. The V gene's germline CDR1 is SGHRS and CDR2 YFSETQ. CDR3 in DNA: TGCGCCAGCAGCCAATTCAACAGGGGGAACACTGAAGCTTTCTTT. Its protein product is CASSQFNRGNTEAFF.

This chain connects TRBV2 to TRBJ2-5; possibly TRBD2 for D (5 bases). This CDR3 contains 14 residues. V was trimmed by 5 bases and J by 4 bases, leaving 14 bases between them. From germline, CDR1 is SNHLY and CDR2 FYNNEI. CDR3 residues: CASSPPTGTETQYF. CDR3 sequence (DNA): TGTGCCAGCAGTCCCCCCACGGGAACAGAGACCCAGTACTTC.

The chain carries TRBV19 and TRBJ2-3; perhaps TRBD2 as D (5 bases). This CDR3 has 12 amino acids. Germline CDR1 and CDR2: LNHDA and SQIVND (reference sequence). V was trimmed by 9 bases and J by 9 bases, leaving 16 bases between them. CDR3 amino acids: CASTSAKETQYF. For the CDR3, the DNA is TGTGCCAGCACTAGTGCGAAAGAGACGCAGTATTTT.

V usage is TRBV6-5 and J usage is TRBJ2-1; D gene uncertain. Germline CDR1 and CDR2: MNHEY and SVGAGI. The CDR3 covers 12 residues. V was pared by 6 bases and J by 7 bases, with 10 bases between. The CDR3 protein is CASSHPQNEQFF. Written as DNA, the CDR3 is TGTGCCAGCAGCCACCCGCAGAATGAGCAGTTCTTC.